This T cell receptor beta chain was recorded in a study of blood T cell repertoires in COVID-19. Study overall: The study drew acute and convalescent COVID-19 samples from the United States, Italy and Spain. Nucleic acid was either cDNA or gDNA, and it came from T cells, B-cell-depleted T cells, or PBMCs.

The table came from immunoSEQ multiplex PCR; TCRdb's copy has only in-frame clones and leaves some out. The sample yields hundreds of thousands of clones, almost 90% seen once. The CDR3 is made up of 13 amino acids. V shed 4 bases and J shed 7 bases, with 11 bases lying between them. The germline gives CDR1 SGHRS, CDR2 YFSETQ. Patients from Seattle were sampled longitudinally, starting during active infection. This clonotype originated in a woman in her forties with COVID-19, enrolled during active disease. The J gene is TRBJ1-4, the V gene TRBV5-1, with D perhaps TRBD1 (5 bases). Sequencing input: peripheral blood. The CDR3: CASSRTGVEKLFF. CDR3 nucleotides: TGCGCCAGCAGCCGAACGGGGGTTGAAAAACTGTTTTTT.